Listed here are 24 T cell receptor beta chains from one sample, sequenced in a study of naive and memory T cell subsets. Notes on the study in general: Possibly reflecting memory cells re-expressing CD45RA, a few larger clonotypes occurred in naive repertoires, especially CD8.

No antigen is known for these receptors. An equimolar mix of two oligonucleotides served as the beta constant-region primer for TRBC1 and TRBC2. Nested alpha and beta constant-region primers with the SP2 primer drove four PCR rounds on ligated cDNA. A single record per CDR3 protein comes from TCRdb applying MiXCR to the UMI-ligation and nested PCR reads. The repertoire includes roughly 100,000 distinct CDR3 sequences, approximately 15% of them detected once, and around 2.8% sits in the top ten. The sample comprised naive CD8+ T cells from blood. These receptors were obtained from a human donor in good health.

V is TRBV21-1 and J is TRBJ1-5. TRBV21-1 is a recognized pseudogene. The CDR3 length is 15 residues. DNA for the CDR3: TGTGCCAGCAGCAAGGGTTCGCAGCCCAATCAGCCCCAGCATTTT. It translates to CASSKGSQPNQPQHF.

The chain has TRBV20-1 and TRBJ2-1; 7 nucleotides match TRBD2. The CDR3 extends over 16 amino acids. V was pared by 1 base and J by 2 bases, with 8 bases of the junction left unmatched. Germline lookup yields CDR1 DFQATT and CDR2 SNEGSKA (reference sequence). Written as DNA, the CDR3 is TGCAGTGCTAGAGTTCCCGGGAGCGGGGCCTACAATGAGCAGTTCTTC. Protein sequence: CSARVPGSGAYNEQFF.

This clonotype was picked up a small number of times. The CDR3 spells CSARQKSTYEQYF. CDR3 coding DNA: TGCAGTGCTAGACAGAAGTCGACCTACGAGCAGTACTTC. V gene TRBV20-1 combines with J gene TRBJ2-7; D not resolved. The germline gives CDR1 DFQATT, CDR2 SNEGSKA (reference sequence). V was shortened by 2 bases and J by 2 bases, with 10 bases between the two germline ends. This CDR3 is 13 amino acids long.

This clonotype came up a few times. This chain uses TRBV4-3 with TRBJ2-3; unclear D gene. V shed 3 bases and J shed 2 bases, with 6 bases lying between them. CDR1 LGHNA and CDR2 YSLEER come from the germline V gene. CDR3 length: 13 amino acids. The CDR3 here is CASSQELTDTQYF. The CDR3 DNA follows: TGCGCCAGCAGCCAGGAGCTCACAGATACGCAGTATTTT.

This clonotype was counted a few times. Its ends do not fully match the called genes, so a read error is possible. The chain couples TRBV20-1 to TRBJ2-3, with a possible D match to TRBD1 (5 bases). Germline-derived CDR1 and CDR2 are DFQATT and SNEGSKA (reference sequence). The CDR3 has 13 amino acids. The CDR3 reads CSARVAGPDTQYF. CDR3 DNA sequence: TGCAGTGCCAGAGTTGCAGGGCCAGATACGCAGTATTTT.

This clonotype was observed many times. The rearrangement uses TRBV12-3 or TRBV12-4 and TRBJ2-1; D gene ambiguous. This CDR3 is 13 amino acids long. V was shortened by 2 bases and J by 8 bases, with 10 bases between the two germline ends. Written as DNA, the CDR3 is TGTGCCAGCAGTTTAAGGTTATCCGATGAGCAGTTCTTC. It encodes CASSLRLSDEQFF.

The chain has TRBV7-8 and TRBJ2-7, with D perhaps given as TRBD1 or TRBD2 (6 bases each). The CDR3 covers 14 residues. Germline V gene lookup returns CDR1 SGHVS and CDR2 FQNEAQ. The germline V and J ends were trimmed by 5 bases and 5 bases, with 16 bases remaining between them. Written as DNA, the CDR3 is TGTGCCAGCAGCCCCCGGTGGGGGGCCAACGAGCAGTACTTC. It is translated as CASSPRWGANEQYF.

A few counts support this clonotype. The chain combines TRBV29-1 with TRBJ2-6, with D tentatively TRBD2 (6 bases). Trimming cost V 4 bases and J 2 bases, with 9 bases left between them. Germline assignment: CDR1 SQVTM and CDR2 ANQGSEA. This CDR3 is built from 14 residues. The CDR3 DNA sequence: TGCAGCGTTGTATGGAGGGCTGGGGCCAACGTCCTGACTTTC. This encodes CSVVWRAGANVLTF.

In its sample, this clonotype was seen a few times. The chain joins TRBV28 to TRBJ2-3, with 9 bases matching TRBD1. This CDR3 comprises 16 residues. Germline-derived CDR1 and CDR2 are MDHEN and SYDVKM. After removal of 5 bases from V and 2 bases from J, the junction contained 8 bases not matched to a gene. CDR3 coding DNA: TGTGCCAGCAGTCTGCCTGGACAGGGGAACACAGATACGCAGTATTTT. This translates into CASSLPGQGNTDTQYF. The complete variable domain, with remaining parts taken from reference TRBV28 and TRBJ2-3, reads DVKVTQSSRYLVKRTGEKVFLECVQDMDHENMFWYRQDPGLGLRLIYFSYDVKMKEKGDIPEGYSVSREKKERFSLILESASTNQTSMYLCASSLPGQGNTDTQYFGPGTRLTVL.

The rearrangement joins TRBV28 to TRBJ1-2, with TRBD1 as a possible D gene (5 bases). The V gene's germline CDR1 is MDHEN and CDR2 SYDVKM. The CDR3 runs 15 residues. Trimming left V 1 base short and J 4 bases short, with 13 bases between. CDR3 in amino acids: CASSLLGGVTYGYTF. The CDR3 coding sequence is TGTGCCAGCAGTTTATTGGGGGGTGTTACCTATGGCTACACCTTC.

This clonotype appeared a few times. The V call is TRBV2, the J call TRBJ2-2, with 8 bases fitting TRBD2. The V segment lost 7 bases and the J segment 3 bases; nucleotides outside the gene matches: 4. Germline V gives CDR1 SNHLY, CDR2 FYNNEI. The CDR3 is 14 residues long. CDR3 DNA: TGTGCCAGCAATCCGGGAGGGGACACCGGGGAGCTGTTTTTT. Its translation: CASNPGGDTGELFF.

This clonotype showed up just a few times. The chain carries TRBV27 and TRBJ1-5; D might be TRBD1 (6 bases). V was clipped by 1 base and J by 5 bases, with 6 bases between them. The CDR3 has 13 amino acids. CDR1 and CDR2 from the germline V gene are MNHEY and SMNVEV (reference sequence). In DNA form, the CDR3 reads TGTGCCAGCAGTTTATACAGGGATCAGCCCCAGCATTTT. The encoded protein is CASSLYRDQPQHF.

This rearrangement joins TRBV30 to TRBJ1-1, with D unresolved. V was cut by 5 bases and J by 5 bases, with 9 bases left in between. CDR3 size: 11 residues. The germline V gene has CDR1 GTSNPN and CDR2 SVGIG (reference sequence). CDR3 nucleotides: TGTGCCTGGTCGTACGGGACTGAAGCTTTCTTT. Translation: CAWSYGTEAFF.

This clonotype has only a few counts. The V and J genes are TRBV4-2 and TRBJ2-3; a weak D match, TRBD2 (5 bases). V dropped 0 bases and J dropped 4 bases, with 14 bases sitting between them. CDR3 length: 16 residues. Germline V gene data show CDR1 as LGHNA and CDR2 as YNFKEQ. The CDR3 here is CASSQDGGSRSDTQYF. The DNA of the CDR3 is TGTGCCAGCAGCCAAGATGGCGGGTCTCGCTCAGATACGCAGTATTTT.

This clonotype was recorded a few times. The chain carries TRBV29-1 and TRBJ2-7; D unresolved. The germline V gene has CDR1 SQVTM and CDR2 ANQGSEA. With 2 bases removed from V and 2 bases from J, the gap between germline ends came to 4 bases. The CDR3 has 11 residues. CDR3 sequence reads: CSVEQAYEQYF. The CDR3 nucleotides read TGCAGCGTTGAACAGGCCTACGAGCAGTACTTC.

This chain's CDR3 is CSVLMQGDFVPYGYTF. CDR3 coding DNA: TGCAGCGTTCTCATGCAGGGGGACTTTGTCCCGTATGGCTACACCTTC. V is TRBV29-1 and J is TRBJ1-2, with TRBD1 matching over 7 bases. The J segment lost 5 bases and the V segment lost 5 bases, leaving 17 bases of the junction unmatched. The germline CDR1 and CDR2 sequences are SQVTM and ANQGSEA. CDR3 size: 16 residues.

This clonotype has more than one count but fewer than ten. The chain's CDR3 is CSARDGGGSSLEQYF. CDR3 sequence (DNA): TGCAGTGCTAGAGATGGAGGGGGATCAAGCCTCGAGCAGTACTTC. The chain carries TRBV20-1 and TRBJ2-7; D could derive from TRBD1 or TRBD2 (6 bases each). The V and J ends lost 0 bases and 6 bases respectively, with 18 bases between them. Germline V lookup: CDR1 DFQATT, CDR2 SNEGSKA (reference sequence). CDR3 length equals 15 residues.

This clonotype has only a few counts. The chain employs TRBV7-9 and TRBJ1-5, with TRBD1 identical over 10 bases. Germline V gene data show CDR1 as SEHNR and CDR2 as FQNEAQ (reference sequence). Germline trimming cut 4 bases from V and 7 bases from J; bases unmatched to any gene: 4. This CDR3 has 14 amino acids. In DNA form, the CDR3 reads TGTGCCAGCAGCTACGGGACAGGGGAACAGCCCCAGCATTTT. Translated: CASSYGTGEQPQHF.

The chain joins TRBV20-1 to TRBJ1-5; D is unclear. Germline loops: CDR1 DFQATT, CDR2 SNEGSKA (reference sequence). The CDR3 has 12 amino acids. Trimming took off 2 bases at V and 6 bases at J, with 8 bases between the two ends. The CDR3 nucleotides are TGCAGTGCTAGACCCCCTCTTCAGCCCCAGCATTTT. Translated, it gives CSARPPLQPQHF.

The chain carries TRBV27 and TRBJ1-4; D remains unclear. Looked up from germline, CDR1 is MNHEY and CDR2 is SMNVEV (reference sequence). With 2 bases removed from V and 0 bases from J, the gap between germline ends came to 4 bases. The CDR3 spans 14 residues. CDR3 loop: CASSLQATNEKLFF. DNA for the CDR3: TGTGCCAGCAGTTTACAGGCAACTAATGAAAAACTGTTTTTT.

The chain carries TRBV7-9 and TRBJ1-1; no clear D gene. Germline lookup yields CDR1 SEHNR and CDR2 FQNEAQ (reference sequence). This CDR3 spans 13 amino acids. Between the trimmed V and J ends, which lost 10 bases and 12 bases, there was a span of 24 bases. Here the CDR3 reads CAIPLATERMTFF. The CDR3 nucleotides are TGTGCCATTCCGCTGGCCACAGAGCGGATGACTTTCTTT.

The chain carries TRBV11-2 and TRBJ2-7; D remains ambiguous. The CDR3 runs 12 residues. The V and J ends lost 4 bases and 3 bases respectively, with 7 bases between them. Germline loops: CDR1 SGHAT, CDR2 FQNNGV. The CDR3 spells CASSSDHYEQYF. CDR3 bases: TGTGCCAGCAGCTCGGACCACTACGAGCAGTACTTC.

The J gene is TRBJ1-1, the V gene TRBV5-1; tentatively, D is TRBD1 (5 bases). The CDR3 runs 14 residues. Germline CDR1 SGHRS, CDR2 YFSETQ. Trimming took off 1 base at V and 1 base at J, with 8 bases between the two ends. CDR3 DNA: TGCGCCAGCAGCTTGTGGGACCCGAACACTGAAGCTTTCTTT. Its protein product is CASSLWDPNTEAFF. Looking up the rest from reference TRBV5-1 and TRBJ1-1 gives the full variable domain: KAGVTQTPRYLIKTRGQQVTLSCSPISGHRSVSWYQQTPGQGLQFLFEYFSETQRNKGNFPGRFSGRQFSNSRSEMNVSTLELGDSALYLCASSLWDPNTEAFFGQGTRLTVV.

This clonotype was counted only a few times. The genes are TRBV29-1 and TRBJ2-1; D ambiguous. V gave up 1 base and J gave up 6 bases, with 19 bases separating them. CDR3 length: 16 amino acids. In germline, CDR1 is SQVTM, CDR2 ANQGSEA. The CDR3 here is CSVEGHSTGEANEQFF. The CDR3 DNA sequence: TGCAGCGTTGAAGGGCACTCCACCGGTGAGGCCAATGAGCAGTTCTTC.